This T cell receptor (beta chain) was recorded in a study of beta chain features in type 1 diabetes. Expressed TCRB transcripts got sequenced, as all isolated RNA was reverse transcribed. Clones were sequenced by immunoSEQ multiplex PCR, and TCRdb holds only the in-frame ones, with some missing. The profile shows some 400,000 clones, roughly 15% of them singletons. Germline CDR1 SGHTA, CDR2 FQGNSA. The CDR3 consists of 15 residues. The J segment lost 8 bases and the V segment lost 6 bases, leaving 15 bases of the junction unmatched. Study outcomes and limitations: In all four CD4+ subsets, TCRB CDR3 length was significantly, moderately reduced in type 1 diabetes.

As for this clone: No antigen is known for it.

The TCR originated in a woman aged 18-30 years in good health. Material: naive CD4+ T cells from blood. V is TRBV7-2 and J is TRBJ2-7; 8 bases align to TRBD1. CDR3 amino acids: CASRYDRGAQAQQYF. The CDR3 DNA is TGTGCCAGCAGATATGACAGGGGTGCTCAGGCTCAGCAGTACTTC. The full variable domain, with the rest looked up from reference TRBV7-2 and TRBJ2-7, is GAGVSQSPSNKVTEKGKDVELRCDPISGHTALYWYRQSLGQGLEFLIYFQGNSAPDKSGLPSDRFSAERTGGSVSTLTIQRTQQEDSAVYLCASRYDRGAQAQQYFGPGTRLTVT.